One and the same sample provided the 17 T cell receptor beta chains below, sequenced in a study of blood T cell repertoires in COVID-19. This table comes from immunoSEQ multiplex PCR, and its TCRdb copy is limited to in-frame clones, with some not included. The sample contains approximately 220,000 clones, roughly 85% of which appear only once. Sequenced input: PBMCs or T cells enriched from blood (not recorded which). All receptors come from a woman aged 40 to 50 with acute COVID-19.

J is TRBJ2-7 and V is TRBV5-5, with D possibly being TRBD2 (5 bases). Germline V gene lookup returns CDR1 SGHKS and CDR2 YYEKEE (reference sequence). Deletions cut 4 bases from V and 10 bases from J, with 18 bases between. The CDR3 spans 13 residues. The CDR3 is CASSPDSQRFQYV. The CDR3 DNA follows: TGTGCCAGCAGCCCGGACTCCCAGCGATTTCAGTACGTC.

This clone was seen a single time. V usage is TRBV4-2 and J usage is TRBJ2-2, with a weak D call TRBD2 (6 bases). The CDR3 contains 14 residues. Trimming took 3 bases from V and 6 from J, leaving 11 bases between them. The germline CDR1 and CDR2 sequences are LGHNA and YNFKEQ. CDR3 nucleotide sequence: TGTGCCAGCAGCCAGGGACTTAAATCCGGGGAGCTGTTTTTT. It yields the protein CASSQGLKSGELFF.

The chain recombines TRBV12-3 or TRBV12-4 with TRBJ1-6; D gene ambiguous. V gave up 5 bases and J gave up 7 bases, with 9 bases separating them. The CDR3 length is 13 residues. CDR3 nucleotides: TGTGCCAGCAGTCCCGCGGCAAATTCACCCCTCCACTTT. Translated: CASSPAANSPLHF.

The genes are TRBV5-8 and TRBJ1-2, with D tentatively TRBD1 (5 bases). The CDR3 has 16 amino acids. V dropped 1 base and J dropped 3 bases, with 16 bases sitting between them. Germline V gene lookup returns CDR1 SGHTS and CDR2 YDEGEE. CDR3 in amino acids: CASSLLTGHDDYGYTF. CDR3 nucleotides: TGTGCCAGCAGCTTGCTAACAGGTCATGACGACTATGGCTACACCTTC.

The chain recombines TRBV10-1 with TRBJ2-6, with TRBD1 as a possible D gene (5 bases). This CDR3 comprises 16 residues. Germline V CDR1 and CDR2: WNHNN, SYGVQD (reference sequence). Between the trimmed V and J ends, which lost 6 bases and 8 bases, there was a span of 20 bases. In nucleotides, the CDR3 is TGCGCCAGCAGCCCCGGACACGCCGGAGAACCCAACGTCCTGACTTTC. The encoded protein is CASSPGHAGEPNVLTF.

The rearrangement joins TRBV14 to TRBJ1-2; 9 bases are shared with TRBD1. The germline V gene encodes CDR1 SGHDN and CDR2 FVKESK. This CDR3 region has 14 residues. V gave up 3 bases and J gave up 4 bases; unmatched junction bases: 3. The CDR3 here is CASSHGTGTYGYTF. The CDR3 nucleotides read TGTGCCAGCAGCCATGGGACAGGGACCTATGGCTACACCTTC.

The chain employs TRBV7-9 and TRBJ2-3, with 9 bases matching TRBD2. V lost 5 bases to trimming and J lost 6 bases; unmatched junction nucleotides: 6. The CDR3 is made up of 14 amino acids. CDR1 is SEHNR and CDR2 is FQNEAQ in the germline V gene (reference sequence). CDR3 in amino acids: CASSNGLASDTQYF. CDR3 sequence (DNA): TGTGCCAGCAGCAACGGACTAGCGAGTGATACGCAGTATTTT. Supplemented by reference TRBV7-9 and TRBJ2-3, the full variable domain reads DTGVSQNPRHKITKRGQNVTFRCDPISEHNRLYWYRQTLGQGPEFLTYFQNEAQLEKSRLLSDRFSAERPKGSFSTLEIQRTEQGDSAMYLCASSNGLASDTQYFGPGTRLTVL.

The chain combines TRBV7-3 with TRBJ1-2; weak D call: TRBD1 (6 bases). Germline lookup yields CDR1 SGHTA and CDR2 FQGTGA. CDR3 size: 14 residues. Deletions cut 1 base from V and 4 bases from J, with 10 bases between. The DNA of the CDR3 is TGTGCCAGCAGCTTAAACAGGGTGTTCTATGGCTACACCTTC. Its protein is CASSLNRVFYGYTF. Based on the CDR3 plus reference TRBV7-3 and TRBJ1-2, the full variable domain is GAGVSQTPSNKVTEKGKYVELRCDPISGHTALYWYRQSLGQGPEFLIYFQGTGAADDSGLPNDRFFAVRPEGSVSTLKIQRTERGDSAVYLCASSLNRVFYGYTFGSGTRLTVV.

The gene calls are TRBV2 and TRBJ1-4; D is unclear. The CDR3 runs 15 residues. Per germline, CDR1 SNHLY and CDR2 FYNNEI. Trimming removed 6 bases from V and 8 bases from J, with 19 bases in between. Here the CDR3 DNA reads TGTGCCAGCAGAGGGCCGGGGATCGATCGAGAAAAACTGTTTTTT. It translates to CASRGPGIDREKLFF.

This rearrangement joins TRBV4-1 to TRBJ1-3, with 7 bases identical to TRBD1. The V and J ends lost 4 bases and 2 bases, in that order; junction bases with no gene match: 14. Germline V lookup: CDR1 MGHRA, CDR2 YSYEKL. This CDR3 is built from 18 residues. The CDR3 coding sequence is TGCGCCAGCAGCCCAGGACAGGCTTACAGAGTGGCTGGAAACACCATATATTTT. Its protein is CASSPGQAYRVAGNTIYF.

This clone appeared a few times. This chain uses TRBV9 with TRBJ1-2; the match to TRBD1 covers 9 bases. This CDR3 is built from 15 residues. The germline V gene encodes CDR1 SGDLS and CDR2 YYNGEE. Losses at the gene ends were 7 bases for V and 4 bases for J; bases not matched to a gene: 11. The CDR3 region is CASSPQGTGSYGYTF. The CDR3 coding sequence is TGTGCCAGCTCACCCCAGGGGACAGGGAGCTATGGCTACACCTTC.

The chain joins TRBV5-1 to TRBJ1-1, with 7 bases matching TRBD1. This CDR3 contains 13 residues. Germline lookup yields CDR1 SGHRS and CDR2 YFSETQ. The V and J ends lost 7 bases and 3 bases, in that order; junction bases with no gene match: 6. The CDR3 coding sequence is TGCGCCAGCGTCGGCAGGGGGGACACTGAAGCTTTCTTT. Encoded protein: CASVGRGDTEAFF. Full variable domain (outside the CDR3, taken from reference TRBV5-1 and TRBJ1-1): KAGVTQTPRYLIKTRGQQVTLSCSPISGHRSVSWYQQTPGQGLQFLFEYFSETQRNKGNFPGRFSGRQFSNSRSEMNVSTLELGDSALYLCASVGRGDTEAFFGQGTRLTVV.

The chain couples TRBV2 to TRBJ2-7; maybe TRBD2 (5 bases). Trimming pared 4 bases from V and 0 bases from J, leaving 13 bases between. Germline lookup yields CDR1 SNHLY and CDR2 FYNNEI. The CDR3 loop spans 15 amino acids. The CDR3 DNA follows: TGTGCCAGCAGTGTGTTCCCGGACTCCTCCTACGAGCAGTACGTC. Protein sequence: CASSVFPDSSYEQYV.

This clone has a single count. J is TRBJ2-5 and V is TRBV7-9; the match to TRBD2 covers 14 bases. The V segment lost 1 base and the J segment 4 bases; nucleotides outside the gene matches: 5. The V gene's germline CDR1 is SEHNR and CDR2 FQNEAQ (reference sequence). This CDR3 comprises 17 residues. The CDR3 loop is CASSLGSGTSGGETQYF. DNA of the CDR3: TGTGCCAGCAGCTTAGGCTCCGGGACTAGCGGGGGAGAGACCCAGTACTTC. The full variable domain, with the rest looked up from reference TRBV7-9 and TRBJ2-5, is DTGVSQNPRHKITKRGQNVTFRCDPISEHNRLYWYRQTLGQGPEFLTYFQNEAQLEKSRLLSDRFSAERPKGSFSTLEIQRTEQGDSAMYLCASSLGSGTSGGETQYFGPGTRLLVL.

The V gene is TRBV10-1, the J gene TRBJ2-1; 12 bases line up with TRBD2. The CDR3 spans 15 residues. The J segment lost 6 bases and the V segment lost 0 bases, leaving 0 bases of the junction unmatched. CDR1 is WNHNN and CDR2 is SYGVQD in the germline V gene (reference sequence). The CDR3 spells CASSESTSGGNEQFF. The CDR3 region has the DNA TGCGCCAGCAGTGAGTCGACTAGCGGGGGCAATGAGCAGTTCTTC.

J is TRBJ1-1 and V is TRBV19; D is possibly TRBD1 (5 bases). Trimming removed 0 bases from V and 13 bases from J, with 18 bases in between. The CDR3 totals 14 residues. Germline-derived CDR1 and CDR2 are LNHDA and SQIVND (reference sequence). CDR3 coding DNA: TGTGCCAGTAGTATAGAGGGGGGGAGCCCCGCGCGTTTCTTT. Amino acid sequence: CASSIEGGSPARFF.

The rearrangement joins TRBV9 to TRBJ1-2; D is possibly TRBD1 (5 bases). This CDR3 has 12 amino acids. V was cut by 4 bases and J by 8 bases, with 12 bases left in between. Germline values: CDR1 SGDLS, CDR2 YYNGEE. CDR3 amino acids: CASSTRAHGYTF. CDR3 nucleotides: TGTGCCAGCAGCACCAGGGCTCACGGCTACACCTTC.